The 30 T cell receptor beta chains below all came from one sample that was sequenced in a study of blood T cell repertoires in COVID-19. Measured with immunoSEQ multiplex PCR; TCRdb has only the in-frame clones, and not every one. The table includes over 150,000 clones, approximately 88% detected once. Sequencing was carried out using peripheral blood. Receptors were obtained from a woman aged 55-70 years with acute or convalescent COVID-19.

This chain links TRBV5-4 with TRBJ2-2; TRBD2 matches at 9 bases. The CDR3 length is 14 residues. Per germline, CDR1 SGHNT and CDR2 YYREEE (reference sequence). V lost 4 bases to trimming and J lost 3 bases; unmatched junction nucleotides: 1. The CDR3 protein is CASSRGGDTGELFF. DNA of the CDR3: TGTGCCAGCAGCCGCGGGGGGGACACCGGGGAGCTGTTTTTT.

The rearrangement links TRBV11-2 to TRBJ2-7; 7 bases align to TRBD1. CDR1 and CDR2 (germline): SGHAT, FQNNGV. The CDR3 loop spans 15 amino acids. With V trimmed by 1 base and J by 2 bases, 5 bases remained unmatched. CDR3 in DNA: TGTGCCAGCAGCTTAGGGACAGGAGATACCTACGAGCAGTACTTC. Translated, it gives CASSLGTGDTYEQYF.

V usage is TRBV19 and J usage is TRBJ1-5; 9 positions agree with TRBD1. V was pared by 5 bases and J by 3 bases, with 8 bases of the junction left unmatched. CDR3 length: 16 residues. Germline V gene data show CDR1 as LNHDA and CDR2 as SQIVND (reference sequence). CDR3 nucleotides: TGTGCCAGTAGTGGCCCCGGACAGGGGTTCAATCAGCCCCAGCATTTT. Residues: CASSGPGQGFNQPQHF.

This chain uses TRBV11-2 with TRBJ2-1; TRBD2 aligns across 9 bases. V shed 2 bases and J 7 bases; nucleotides not matched to a gene: 3. The CDR3 totals 14 residues. In germline, CDR1 is SGHAT, CDR2 FQNNGV. CDR3 coding DNA: TGTGCCAGCAGCTTACCAGCGGGGGGAAATGAGCAGTTCTTC. Protein: CASSLPAGGNEQFF. The entire variable domain, with the rest obtained from reference TRBV11-2 and TRBJ2-1, is as follows: EAGVAQSPRYKIIEKRQSVAFWCNPISGHATLYWYQQILGQGPKLLIQFQNNGVVDDSQLPKDRFSAERLKGVDSTLKIQPAKLEDSAVYLCASSLPAGGNEQFFGPGTRLTVL.

This chain connects TRBV5-1 to TRBJ2-3, with TRBD2 matching 13 bases. Trimming removed 4 bases from V and 0 bases from J; junction bases left unmatched: 11. The length of the CDR3 is 19 residues. Germline lookup yields CDR1 SGHRS and CDR2 YFSETQ. CDR3 sequence reads: CASSPLGTSGAGSTDTQYF. CDR3 nucleotide sequence: TGCGCCAGCAGCCCTCTGGGGACTAGCGGGGCTGGGAGCACAGATACGCAGTATTTT.

The chain employs TRBV18 and TRBJ1-1; the match to TRBD1 covers 7 bases. CDR3 length: 13 residues. Germline lookup yields CDR1 KGHSH and CDR2 LQKENI. J lost 3 bases, V lost 4 bases, and 2 bases had no gene match. The DNA of the CDR3 is TGTGCCAGCTCACGAGGGGGCCACACTGAAGCTTTCTTT. Amino acids: CASSRGGHTEAFF. Together with reference TRBV18 and TRBJ1-1, the CDR3 gives the full variable domain: NAGVMQNPRHLVRRRGQEARLRCSPMKGHSHVYWYRQLPEEGLKFMVYLQKENIIDESGMPKERFSAEFPKEGPSILRIQQVVRGDSAAYFCASSRGGHTEAFFGQGTRLTVV.

V is TRBV4-3 and J is TRBJ1-6; D gene ambiguous. The V and J ends lost 1 base and 6 bases respectively, with 10 bases between them. The CDR3 consists of 15 residues. Germline-derived CDR1 and CDR2 are LGHNA and YSLEER. The CDR3 DNA reads as TGCGCCAGCAGCCAAGGGAGAAGGAGTAATTCACCCCTCCACTTT. Its translation: CASSQGRRSNSPLHF.

The V gene is TRBV10-1, the J gene TRBJ2-7; TRBD1 aligns across 10 bases. Germline V gene sequence: CDR1 WNHNN, CDR2 SYGVQD (reference sequence). The V segment lost 5 bases and the J segment 2 bases; nucleotides outside the gene matches: 6. CDR3 size: 15 residues. CDR3 protein: CASSSTGTGAYEQYF. The CDR3 DNA is TGCGCCAGCAGTTCTACCGGGACAGGGGCCTACGAGCAGTACTTC.

The chain carries TRBV6-2 or TRBV6-3 and TRBJ2-1, with TRBD2 matching 14 bases. The CDR3 spans 17 residues. The germline V gene encodes CDR1 MNHEY and CDR2 SVGEGT. V lost 2 bases, J lost 1 base, and 1 base stayed unmatched. The CDR3 reads CASSYRLAGGSYNEQFF. CDR3 nucleotides: TGTGCCAGCAGTTACCGACTAGCGGGGGGGTCCTACAATGAGCAGTTCTTC.

The chain is built from TRBV4-2 and TRBJ1-1; D remains unclear. The germline V gene encodes CDR1 LGHNA and CDR2 YNFKEQ. The CDR3 contains 13 residues. V lost 2 bases and J 3 bases, leaving 7 bases between the germline ends. The CDR3 here is CASSQNIDTEAFF. The CDR3 DNA follows: TGTGCCAGCAGCCAAAATATTGACACTGAAGCTTTCTTT.

This clone was picked up a small number of times. Here the CDR3 reads CAWRTGFNTEAFF. In nucleotides, the CDR3 is TGTGCCTGGAGGACAGGGTTCAACACTGAAGCTTTCTTT. The chain joins TRBV30 to TRBJ1-1; 7 positions agree with TRBD1. The CDR3 extends over 13 amino acids. Looked up from germline, CDR1 is GTSNPN and CDR2 is SVGIG (reference sequence). V shed 3 bases, J shed 2 bases, and the junction held 3 bases outside the gene matches. Full variable domain (outside the CDR3, taken from reference TRBV30 and TRBJ1-1): SQTIHQWPATLVQPVGSPLSLECTVEGTSNPNLYWYRQAAGRGLQLLFYSVGIGQISSEVPQNLSASRPQDRQFILSSKKLLLSDSGFYLCAWRTGFNTEAFFGQGTRLTVV.

This clone has more than one count but fewer than ten. The chain couples TRBV24-1 to TRBJ1-6, with D perhaps TRBD1 (6 bases). This CDR3 comprises 15 residues. Germline CDR1 KGHDR, CDR2 SFDVKD. CDR3 sequence (DNA): TGTGCAATAGGGGGGGGGAAAATAGTAAGTTCACCCCTCCACTTT. This codes for CAIGGGKIVSSPLHF.

This clone has just a few counts. The J gene is TRBJ1-1, the V gene TRBV6-5; possibly TRBD1 for D (5 bases). The CDR3 length is 15 residues. CDR1 MNHEY and CDR2 SVGAGI come from the germline V gene. V lost 4 bases, J lost 3 bases, and 15 bases lay in between. CDR3 sequence: CASSSRSGGDTEAFF. Here the CDR3 DNA reads TGTGCCAGCAGTTCCCGAAGCGGGGGGGACACTGAAGCTTTCTTT.

V gene TRBV5-1 combines with J gene TRBJ1-6; 8 nucleotides match TRBD1. CDR1 and CDR2 (germline): SGHRS, YFSETQ. V dropped 2 bases and J dropped 2; count of bases not matched to a gene: 3. The CDR3 length is 16 residues. The CDR3 is CASSLAGGAYNSPLHF. The CDR3 coding sequence is TGCGCCAGCAGCTTAGCAGGGGGCGCCTATAATTCACCCCTCCACTTT.

This clone was counted between two and nine times. The rearrangement links TRBV19 to TRBJ1-3; D may be TRBD1 (6 bases). V was trimmed by 6 bases and J by 3 bases, leaving 12 bases between them. The CDR3 loop spans 14 amino acids. Germline V CDR1 and CDR2: LNHDA, SQIVND (reference sequence). The CDR3 bases are TGTGCCAGTAGCCATCGGACAGATGGAAACACCATATATTTT. Residues: CASSHRTDGNTIYF.

The V and J genes are TRBV7-2 and TRBJ2-3; tentative D call: TRBD2 (6 bases). This CDR3 has 15 residues. CDR1 is SGHTA, CDR2 FQGNSA, per germline. V was pared by 4 bases and J by 6 bases, with 17 bases between. CDR3 DNA sequence: TGTGCCAGCAGCTCCCAGCGGGCTCCCGGGGATACGCAGTATTTT. It codes for CASSSQRAPGDTQYF. The entire variable domain, with the rest obtained from reference TRBV7-2 and TRBJ2-3, is as follows: GAGVSQSPSNKVTEKGKDVELRCDPISGHTALYWYRQSLGQGLEFLIYFQGNSAPDKSGLPSDRFSAERTGGSVSTLTIQRTQQEDSAVYLCASSSQRAPGDTQYFGPGTRLTVL.

This clone occurred a few times. The genes are TRBV28 and TRBJ1-2; 9 bases align to TRBD1. The V gene's germline CDR1 is MDHEN and CDR2 SYDVKM. The CDR3 loop spans 15 amino acids. V was pared by 6 bases and J by 1 base, with 6 bases of the junction left unmatched. The CDR3 protein is CASSQGQGHNYGYTF. The CDR3 region has the DNA TGTGCCAGCAGCCAGGGACAGGGCCATAACTATGGCTACACCTTC.

The chain combines TRBV5-8 with TRBJ2-7; no reliable D call. The V gene's germline CDR1 is SGHTS and CDR2 YDEGEE. V was trimmed by 0 bases and J by 6 bases, leaving 7 bases between them. The CDR3 sequence is 12 residues long. CDR3 sequence: CASSLVPGEQYF. CDR3 nucleotide sequence: TGTGCCAGCAGCTTGGTGCCGGGCGAGCAGTACTTC.

The V gene is TRBV10-3, the J gene TRBJ2-3; D not resolved. The CDR3 has 14 amino acids. Germline CDR1 reads ENHRY; CDR2 reads SYGVKD. Trimming took off 2 bases at V and 2 bases at J, with 8 bases between the two ends. CDR3 DNA sequence: TGTGCCATCAGTGAGGTCCTAACCACAGATACGCAGTATTTT. Translation gives CAISEVLTTDTQYF.

The chain carries TRBV15 and TRBJ1-3, with TRBD1 matching 7 bases. This CDR3 has 14 residues. The V gene end was trimmed by 3 bases and the J gene end by 4 bases; junction bases not matched to a gene: 3. Germline V CDR1 and CDR2: LNHNV, YYDKDF (reference sequence). This CDR3 is CATSRGTDGNTIYF. CDR3 DNA sequence: TGTGCCACCAGCAGGGGGACAGACGGAAACACCATATATTTT.

This chain connects TRBV4-2 to TRBJ2-5; 9 bases line up with TRBD1. This CDR3 region has 18 residues. Germline values: CDR1 LGHNA, CDR2 YNFKEQ. The J segment lost 1 base and the V segment lost 6 bases, leaving 15 bases of the junction unmatched. The CDR3 protein is CASRKVGQGVGGQETQYF. The CDR3 nucleotides are TGTGCCAGCAGGAAAGTGGGACAGGGTGTCGGAGGCCAAGAGACCCAGTACTTC.

This clone showed up just once. The V call is TRBV14, the J call TRBJ2-5, with 8 bases lining up with TRBD2. The V gene's germline CDR1 is SGHDN and CDR2 FVKESK. The J segment lost 1 base and the V segment lost 4 bases, leaving 5 bases of the junction unmatched. This CDR3 has 15 amino acids. For the CDR3, the DNA is TGTGCCAGCAGCCCGCTAGCGGGTCCCCAAGAGACCCAGTACTTC. This sequence encodes CASSPLAGPQETQYF.

This clone was observed a single time. V is TRBV4-3 and J is TRBJ2-7; TRBD1 is a possible D gene (5 bases). This CDR3 is built from 15 residues. Trimming took 5 bases from V and 2 from J, leaving 16 bases between them. Germline CDR1 LGHNA, CDR2 YSLEER. CDR3 residues: CASSFGETGTYEQYF. In DNA form, the CDR3 reads TGCGCCAGCAGCTTTGGGGAAACAGGTACCTACGAGCAGTACTTC.

The V and J genes are TRBV6-5 and TRBJ1-2, with a weak D call TRBD1 (5 bases). V lost 6 bases and J 2 bases, leaving 16 bases between the germline ends. Germline CDR1 and CDR2: MNHEY and SVGAGI. This CDR3 comprises 15 residues. CDR3 region: CASRPTDSPNYGYTF. DNA for the CDR3: TGTGCCAGCAGACCGACTGACAGTCCCAACTATGGCTACACCTTC.

This clone is a singleton in its sample. V is TRBV28 and J is TRBJ1-3, with D perhaps matching TRBD1 (6 bases). The ends were cut back, 2 bases at V and 2 bases at J, with 10 bases in the middle. CDR1 and CDR2 from the germline V gene are MDHEN and SYDVKM. This CDR3 region has 15 residues. In DNA form, the CDR3 reads TGTGCCAGCAGTTTACGGGGGGCTACTGGAAACACCATATATTTT. Translating it yields CASSLRGATGNTIYF.

Here the CDR3 DNA reads TGTGCCAGCAGTGACACAGGGGGCACTCAGCCCCAGCATTTT. Protein product: CASSDTGGTQPQHF. The chain uses TRBV6-4 and TRBJ1-5; 9 bases fit TRBD1. Germline CDR1 is MRHNA and CDR2 is SNTAGT. V was clipped by 2 bases and J by 6 bases; unmatched bases: 2. This CDR3 has 14 residues.

This chain connects TRBV9 to TRBJ2-3; tentatively, D is TRBD1 (5 bases). The CDR3 is 16 residues long. Trimming removed 2 bases from V and 0 bases from J, with 13 bases in between. Germline V lookup: CDR1 SGDLS, CDR2 YYNGEE. The CDR3 DNA is TGTGCCAGCAGCGTCCAGACAGAGACTAGCACAGATACGCAGTATTTT. Amino acid sequence: CASSVQTETSTDTQYF.

V is TRBV28 and J is TRBJ2-3; the D gene is possibly TRBD2 (5 bases). Per the germline V gene, CDR1 is MDHEN and CDR2 is SYDVKM. Trimming took 3 bases from V and 6 from J, leaving 7 bases between them. This CDR3 is 12 amino acids long. CDR3: CASSFGGDTQYF. The CDR3 bases are TGTGCCAGCAGTTTTGGAGGTGATACGCAGTATTTT.

V gene TRBV3-1 (or the pseudogene TRBV3-2) combines with J gene TRBJ2-7; 10 positions agree with TRBD1. V shed 6 bases, J shed 5 bases, and the junction held 10 bases outside the gene matches. Germline V gene data show CDR1 as LGHDT and CDR2 as YNNKEL (reference sequence). The CDR3 consists of 15 residues. CDR3 residues: CASSSPGQGVHEQYF. Written as DNA, the CDR3 is TGTGCCAGCAGTAGCCCCGGACAGGGGGTCCACGAGCAGTACTTC.

Written as DNA, the CDR3 is TGTGCCAGCAGCGCCTTGACTAGCGGTAGCACAGATACGCAGTATTTT. This sequence encodes CASSALTSGSTDTQYF. The rearrangement links TRBV9 to TRBJ2-3, with 9 bases lining up with TRBD2. Germline loops: CDR1 SGDLS, CDR2 YYNGEE. The CDR3 spans 16 residues. V was pared by 3 bases and J by 0 bases, with 5 bases of the junction left unmatched.